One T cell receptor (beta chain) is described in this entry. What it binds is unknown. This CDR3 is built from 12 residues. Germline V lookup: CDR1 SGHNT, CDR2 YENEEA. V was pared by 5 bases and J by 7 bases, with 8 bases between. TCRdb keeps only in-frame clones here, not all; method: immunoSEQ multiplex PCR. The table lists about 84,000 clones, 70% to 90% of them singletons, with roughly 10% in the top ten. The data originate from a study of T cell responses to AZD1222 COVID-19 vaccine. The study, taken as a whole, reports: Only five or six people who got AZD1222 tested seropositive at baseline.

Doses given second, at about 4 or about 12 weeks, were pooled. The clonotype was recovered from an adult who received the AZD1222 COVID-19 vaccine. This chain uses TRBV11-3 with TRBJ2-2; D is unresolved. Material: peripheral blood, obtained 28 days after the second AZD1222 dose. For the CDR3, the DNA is TGTGCCAGCAGCACAAGTGGCGGGGAGCTGTTTTTT. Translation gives CASSTSGGELFF.